The clone carrying this T cell receptor beta chain was recorded at least ten times. Its antigen is undetermined. The data originate from a study of T cell repertoires in cytomegalovirus infection. Across the study: Epitope selection comprised recently identified HLA-C-restricted CMV epitopes and well-studied HLA-B-restricted CMV epitopes. Carrying CMV and the relevant HLA type showed in public TCR beta signatures.

MiXCR, applied by TCRdb to the reads, yields one record per CDR3 protein. Of hundreds of thousands of distinct CDR3 sequences in the sample, approximately 40% were seen once. Whole-study results and caveats: Identification of carriers of CMV plus the relevant HLA was performed using cumulative public TCR beta family frequency.

J lost 4 bases, V lost 4 bases, and 16 bases had no gene match. Germline values: CDR1 SGHVS, CDR2 FNYEAQ. The CDR3 covers 19 residues. The sequence derives from a human donor in good health (CMV status not recorded). Some clones in this sample may be carry-over from other donors' samples. The rearrangement uses TRBV7-6 and TRBJ2-3, with 11 bases matching TRBD2. This sample comprised cultured PBMCs, obtained from culture after CMV antigen stimulation. CDR3 sequence: CASSSRGSGREQNPDTQYF. Written as DNA, the CDR3 is TGTGCCAGCAGCTCCCGCGGTAGCGGGAGGGAGCAGAACCCAGATACGCAGTATTTT.